Reported below is one T cell receptor (beta chain). Its antigen is undetermined. These data come from a study of T cell responses to AZD1222 COVID-19 vaccine. Study-wide findings and caveats: Clonal diversity may have been underestimated, and the donors were mostly white British, with more females than males.

The length of the CDR3 is 11 residues. Trimming stripped 3 bases from V and 4 bases from J, with 3 bases between. Germline loops: CDR1 DFQATT, CDR2 SNEGSKA (reference sequence). The protocol was immunoSEQ multiplex PCR, while the TCRdb copy is restricted to in-frame clones and leaves out a portion. The sample comprises 100,000 to 150,000 clones, more than 80% of which are singletons, and about 4.4% rests with the top ten. Second-dose recipients at about 4 or about 12 weeks were treated as one pooled group. This chain connects TRBV20-1 to TRBJ1-4; the D is unclear. Sample: peripheral blood, taken 28 days after the second AZD1222 dose. The TCR was taken from an adult who received the AZD1222 COVID-19 vaccine. In nucleotides, the CDR3 is TGCAGTGCTAGCTATAATGAAAAACTGTTTTTT. Protein product: CSASYNEKLFF.